This T cell receptor (beta chain) was sequenced during a study of T cells expressing NK-cell markers. Study information: Sequenced donors, eight in total, included seven who were HCMV-seropositive and one who was seronegative.

What made the TCR beta cDNA was 5'RACE template switching with UMIs. After re-calling the 5' RACE reads, TCRdb lists one entry per CDR3 protein, DNA absent. The clone table shows around 260,000 distinct CDR3 sequences, with the ten largest holding 4% to 4.5%. Germline lookup yields CDR1 MNHEY and CDR2 SVGAGI. The CDR3 loop spans 12 amino acids. The chain has TRBV6-5 and TRBJ1-2. This TCR was recovered from a woman between 18 and 70 years old in good health. Sequencing input: blood T cells: a sorted CD56 or NKG2C T cell subset, CD4+ or CD8+ T cells, or bulk PBMC T cells (not recorded which). The CDR3 sequence is CASISSSYGYTF.